This T cell receptor beta chain was recorded in a study of vaccination effects on CD4 cells after COVID-19. This clone was counted a single time. The antigen remains unidentified. Study-wide results and limits: Of the vaccine-induced clones from healthy vaccinees, merely 1 of 255 recognized common cold coronaviruses as well. After vaccination, at late timepoints, clones induced by infection and by vaccine contracted markedly.

Germline lookup yields CDR1 LNHNV and CDR2 YYDKDF (reference sequence). CDR3 length equals 14 residues. Losses at the gene ends were 6 bases for V and 13 bases for J; bases not matched to a gene: 16. The data were produced by immunoSEQ multiplex PCR, yet TCRdb's version contains in-frame clones alone and is incomplete. The repertoire holds around 30,000 clones, with roughly two thirds as singletons. Prior to sequencing, the ViraFEST assay stimulated PBMC with viral peptide pools, which expanded the antigen-specific CD4+ T cells. The authors isolated CD4+ T cells after more than eight days of culture. In culture with 10 IU/ml IL-2 and around 10 ug/ml peptides, PBMC were grown at fewer than 2.5 million per well. Fresh IL-2-containing medium replaced half the medium on days 3 and 7.

The sample here was CD4+ T cells from PBMCs cultured with HCoV-229E spike peptides, taken before COVID-19 vaccination. The receptor's source is a human donor who received a COVID-19 vaccine. The chain has TRBV15 and TRBJ1-2; 8 bases are a match to TRBD1. CDR3 in amino acids: CATRNDRGSYGPTF. The CDR3 DNA is TGTGCCACCAGGAACGACAGGGGTAGCTATGGTCCCACCTTC.